This T cell receptor beta chain was found in a study of CD8 T cells in Susac syndrome. About the research overall: Among the Susac syndrome patients who underwent sequencing, roughly six had clinically active disease, while about eight of them were in remission. Blood was drawn from Susac syndrome patients while they were therapy-naive, on corticosteroids, or on intravenous immunoglobulin alone.

The RNA, about 0.5 to 1 ug, was put through reverse transcription using random hexamers. MiXCR was run by TCRdb on the immunoSEQ multiplex PCR reads, yielding one entry per CDR3 protein. The sample has roughly 180,000 distinct CDR3 sequences; over 90% are singletons. Germline loops: CDR1 SEHNR, CDR2 FQNEAQ (reference sequence). The CDR3 consists of 11 residues. Germline trimming cut 3 bases from V and 15 bases from J; bases unmatched to any gene: 3. The study sequenced TCR beta in blood CD8+ and CD4+ T cells. The chain carries TRBV7-9 and TRBJ2-1, with 9 bases fitting TRBD2. This receptor was taken from a human donor with Susac syndrome. The source material was CD4+ T cells from PBMCs. This CDR3 is CASSLRGGLFF. CDR3 coding DNA: TGTGCCAGCAGCTTGCGGGGGGGCCTGTTCTTC.